This TCR beta chain was identified during a study of T cell responses to AZD1222 COVID-19 vaccine listed by TCRdb under 2021. Broadly, across the study: Because spike-specific TCR depth and breadth did not differ between the two schedules, AZD1222 recipients who got a second dose at roughly 4 weeks were pooled with those who got a second dose at roughly 12 weeks. Enrollment into the trials was organized by age into subgroups of 18-55, 56-69 and 70-plus years, and those subgroups contained roughly 150, 30 and 60 TCR-sequenced participants, respectively. A total of 233 trial participants underwent TCR sequencing, of whom under 220 had received two doses of AZD1222 and around 25 had received two doses of the MenACWY control vaccine. Summary of the overall study and its limitations: Participants were mostly white British, with more females than males. The authors suggested clonal diversity may have been underestimated. A significant rise in spike-specific TCR breadth and depth was observed after two AZD1222 doses relative to day 0 and relative to MenACWY recipients. In the small 56-69-year group, the increase in depth fell short of significance, most likely because of low power. Because no day 14 peak-response samples were available, repertoires were characterized only after the peak T cell response. Conclusions about previously exposed vaccinees are limited, since just five to seven AZD1222 recipients were seropositive for SARS-CoV-2 at baseline. Epitopes outside the regions mutated in the B.1.351 and B.1.1.7 variants were reportedly recognized by nearly half of the unique spike-specific TCRs. CD4 TCRs associated with the vaccine covered the entire spike protein, and the dominant responses were in regions 160-218 and 743-854.

A remark on this clone: The antigen it binds to is not known. No quality values exist for individual bases; no much larger clone is one base distant.

The time point label, read with the paper, signifies: baseline before first vaccination. The vaccinee samples were drawn from two UK trials, COV001 and COV002, one of which was a single-blind randomized controlled phase 2/3 trial testing AZD1222 (ChAdOx1 nCoV-19) in healthy adults. For TCRbeta chain sequencing, PBMC samples from trial participants were taken at day 0 and at day 28 after the second dose. The CDR3 regions of human TCRbeta chains were analyzed by immunosequencing. Per the source publication's procedure: Repertoire TCRs were checked for matches against a reference library of SARS-CoV-2-specific TCRs that had been generated using the MIRA antigen-specificity platform. Breadth was defined as the fraction of unique TCRs that were SARS-CoV-2-associated, and depth was defined as the fraction of total T cells that were SARS-CoV-2-associated. Using the MIRA data, each spike-specific TCR was mapped to the spike region that the TCR reacts to and placed in a CD4 or CD8 class. Log10-transformed breadth and depth values were compared by one-way ANOVA with Sidak's multiple comparisons tests. TCRdb re-hosts the immuneACCESS table, in-frame sequences only. Its copies lack some clones; in the studies checked, an unresolved V gene accounts for under half of them, and the cause for the rest is not known. V, J and clone size reflect that table, while D and trimming were determined from the DNA. The sample table holds approximately 190,000 clones, of which almost 95% were seen once. Of the sample, 1% to 1.5% falls within the top ten clones.

The V end loses 0 bases and the J end loses 8 bases, and a stretch of 20 bases separates them. CDR1 and CDR2 are drawn from the germline V gene: SGHRS, YFSETQ. Its CDR3 holds 16 amino acids, cysteine through phenylalanine. CDR3 DNA is the only sequence kept; it has 48 bases, read in frame from the first base. Here the chain combines TRBV5-1 and TRBJ1-2; possibly the D gene is TRBD1, per 6 matching bases. The source was peripheral blood, collected on day 0 of AZD1222 vaccination. The receptor was derived from an adult in good health. The nucleotide sequence is TGCGCCAGCAGCTTGGGCCGTTGGGAACAGGGTGAAGGCTACACCTTC. It encodes CASSLGRWEQGEGYTF.